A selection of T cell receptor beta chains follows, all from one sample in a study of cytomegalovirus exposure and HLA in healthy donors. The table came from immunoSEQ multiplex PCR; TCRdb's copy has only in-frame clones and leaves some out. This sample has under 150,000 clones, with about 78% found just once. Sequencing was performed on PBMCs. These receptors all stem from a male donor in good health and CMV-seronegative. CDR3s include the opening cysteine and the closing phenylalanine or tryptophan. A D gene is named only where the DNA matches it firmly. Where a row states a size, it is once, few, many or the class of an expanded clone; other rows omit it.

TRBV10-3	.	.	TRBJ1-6	CAISETGLSYNSPLHF	TGTGCCATCAGTGAGACAGGCCTTTCTTATAATTCACCCCTCCACTTT
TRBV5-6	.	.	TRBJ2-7	CASSSFIAEQYF	TGTGCCAGCAGCTCGTTTATAGCCGAGCAGTACTTC
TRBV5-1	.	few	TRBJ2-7	CASGESTGIYEQYF	TGCGCCAGCGGAGAGAGTACCGGGATCTACGAGCAGTACTTC
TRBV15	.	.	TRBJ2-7	CATSLAWGAYEQYF	TGTGCCACCAGCCTGGCGTGGGGAGCCTACGAGCAGTACTTC
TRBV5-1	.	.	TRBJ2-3	CASSFRPEGARDTQYF	TGCGCCAGCAGCTTCCGTCCAGAAGGGGCCCGGGATACGCAGTATTTT
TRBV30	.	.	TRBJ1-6	CAWTPGFEGSPLHF	TGTGCCTGGACCCCGGGCTTTGAGGGTTCACCCCTCCACTTT
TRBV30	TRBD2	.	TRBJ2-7	CALSPSGRREQYF	TGTGCCTTGTCCCCTAGCGGGAGGCGCGAGCAGTACTTC
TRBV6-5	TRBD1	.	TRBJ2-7	CASSRTGQGFDEQYF	TGTGCCAGCAGTCGTACGGGACAGGGTTTCGACGAGCAGTACTTC
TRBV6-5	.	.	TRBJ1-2	CASSRGYGYTF	TGTGCCAGCAGCCGAGGGTATGGCTACACCTTC
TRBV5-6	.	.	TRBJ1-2	CASSGLADYGYTF	TGTGCCAGCAGCGGGCTGGCAGACTATGGCTACACCTTC
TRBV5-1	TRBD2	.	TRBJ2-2	CASSAFSGGNTGELFF	TGCGCCAGCAGCGCATTTTCGGGGGGAAACACCGGGGAGCTGTTTTTT
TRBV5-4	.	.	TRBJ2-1	CASSLGLANNEQFF	TGTGCCAGCAGCTTGGGGCTAGCGAACAATGAGCAGTTCTTC
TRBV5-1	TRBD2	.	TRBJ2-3	CASSARTSGASTDTQYF	TGCGCCAGCAGCGCCAGGACTAGCGGTGCTAGCACAGATACGCAGTATTTT
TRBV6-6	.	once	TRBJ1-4	CASTAGPTNEKLFF	TGTGCCAGCACGGCAGGGCCCACTAATGAAAAACTGTTTTTT
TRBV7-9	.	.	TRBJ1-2	CSSSLMAQANYGYTF	TGTTCCAGCAGCTTAATGGCACAGGCGAACTATGGCTACACCTTC
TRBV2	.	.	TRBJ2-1	CATRWLDGGEQFF	TGTGCCACCCGGTGGCTGGATGGCGGTGAGCAGTTCTTC
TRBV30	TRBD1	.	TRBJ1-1	CAWDYRGEVAFF	TGTGCCTGGGACTACAGGGGGGAGGTAGCTTTCTTT
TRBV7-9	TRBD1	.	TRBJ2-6	CASSLRTGGGYRANVLTF	TGTGCCAGCAGCCTGCGGACAGGGGGCGGGTATAGGGCCAACGTCCTGACTTTC
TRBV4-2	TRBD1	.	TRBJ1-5	CASSQVRGDQPQHF	TGTGCCAGCAGCCAAGTCAGGGGGGATCAGCCCCAGCATTTT
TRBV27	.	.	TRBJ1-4	CASSPSGTGEKLFF	TGTGCCAGCAGCCCCTCTGGTACGGGGGAAAAACTGTTTTTT
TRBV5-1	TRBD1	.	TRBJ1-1	CASSLVGQGSLNTEAFF	TGCGCCAGCAGCTTGGTGGGACAGGGGAGCTTAAACACTGAAGCTTTCTTT
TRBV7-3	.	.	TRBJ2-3	CASSFGLTDTQYF	TGTGCCAGCAGCTTTGGACTCACAGATACGCAGTATTTT
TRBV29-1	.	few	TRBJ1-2	CSVEGWADYGYTF	TGCAGCGTTGAAGGATGGGCCGACTATGGCTACACCTTC
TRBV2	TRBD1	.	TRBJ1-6	CASRDRESPLHF	TGTGCCAGCAGGGACAGGGAATCACCCCTCCACTTT
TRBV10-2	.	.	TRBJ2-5	CASSEWATETQYF	TGCGCCAGCAGTGAGTGGGCGACGGAGACCCAGTACTTC
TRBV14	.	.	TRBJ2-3	CASSQGQTSTDTQYF	TGTGCCAGCAGCCAGGGTCAGACTAGCACAGATACGCAGTATTTT
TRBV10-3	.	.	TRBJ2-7	CAISEWRGSSYEQYF	TGTGCCATCAGTGAGTGGAGGGGCTCCTCCTACGAGCAGTACTTC
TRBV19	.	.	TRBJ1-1	CASGSGVAFF	TGTGCCAGTGGGAGCGGCGTGGCTTTCTTT
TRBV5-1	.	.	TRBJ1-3	CASSLGGLGGNTIYF	TGCGCCAGCAGCTTGGGGGGGCTCGGAGGAAACACCATATATTTT
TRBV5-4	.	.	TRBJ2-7	CASSFATYEQYF	TGTGCCAGCAGCTTCGCGACCTACGAGCAGTACTTC
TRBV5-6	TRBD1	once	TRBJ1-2	CASQPWDRVGYTF	TGTGCCAGCCAGCCTTGGGACAGGGTGGGTTACACCTTC
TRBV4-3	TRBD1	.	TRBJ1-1	CASSQGTGSEAEAFF	TGCGCCAGCAGCCAGGGGACAGGGAGTGAGGCTGAAGCTTTCTTT
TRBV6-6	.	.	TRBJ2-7	CASSSLGIYYEQYF	TGTGCCAGCAGTTCACTAGGAATCTACTACGAGCAGTACTTC
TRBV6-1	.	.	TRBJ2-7	CPSSEGSSVSYEQYF	TGTCCCAGCAGTGAAGGAAGTAGCGTCTCCTACGAGCAGTACTTC
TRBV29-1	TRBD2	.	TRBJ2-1	CSVGDTGGGGQFF	TGCAGCGTGGGGGATACTGGCGGGGGGGGACAGTTCTTC
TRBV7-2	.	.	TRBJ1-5	CASSLQGYSNQPQHF	TGTGCCAGCAGCTTACAGGGTTATAGCAATCAGCCCCAGCATTTT
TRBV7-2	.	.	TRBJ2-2	CASSLRFRGNTGELFF	TGTGCCAGCAGCCTCCGCTTCCGGGGAAACACCGGGGAGCTGTTTTTT
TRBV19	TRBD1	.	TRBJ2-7	CASSLGQGFSEQYF	TGTGCCAGTAGTCTGGGACAGGGTTTCTCCGAGCAGTACTTC
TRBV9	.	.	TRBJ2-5	CASNYWGTSQETQYF	TGTGCCAGCAATTATTGGGGGACATCTCAAGAGACCCAGTACTTC
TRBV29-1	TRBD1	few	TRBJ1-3	CSVVKWGQSSGNTIYF	TGCAGCGTTGTTAAGTGGGGACAGAGCTCTGGAAACACCATATATTTT
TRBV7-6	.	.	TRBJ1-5	CASSLAPAPGVNQPQHF	TGTGCCAGCAGCTTAGCCCCCGCCCCAGGGGTCAATCAGCCCCAGCATTTT
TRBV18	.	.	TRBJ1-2	CASSPGRGTGANYGYTF	TGTGCCAGCTCACCCGGTCGGGGGACGGGAGCTAACTATGGCTACACCTTC
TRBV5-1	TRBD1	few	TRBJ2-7	CASSRDRDRWEQYF	TGCGCCAGCAGCCGGGACAGGGACCGGTGGGAGCAGTACTTC
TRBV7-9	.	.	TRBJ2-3	CASSSKRVSVTTQYF	TGTGCCAGCAGCTCAAAACGGGTCTCGGTCACTACGCAGTATTTT
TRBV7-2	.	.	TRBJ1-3	CASSSVSTGRFSGNTIYF	TGTGCCAGCAGCTCCGTAAGCACAGGTCGCTTCTCTGGAAACACCATATATTTT
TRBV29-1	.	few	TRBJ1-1	CSVYLGAVPEAFF	TGCAGCGTGTACCTGGGAGCTGTGCCTGAAGCTTTCTTT
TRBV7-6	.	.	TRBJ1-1	CASTSGGPSSLAFF	TGTGCCAGCACATCGGGGGGGCCCTCTTCTTTGGCTTTCTTT
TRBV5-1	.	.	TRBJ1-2	CASSSGTEVFNYGYTF	TGCGCCAGCAGCTCCGGAACAGAAGTCTTTAACTATGGCTACACCTTC
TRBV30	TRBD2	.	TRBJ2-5	CAWDSGLAPPETQYF	TGTGCCTGGGATAGCGGGCTAGCCCCTCCGGAGACCCAGTACTTC
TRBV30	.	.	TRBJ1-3	CAWASQGLGNTIYF	TGTGCCTGGGCCTCCCAGGGCCTCGGAAACACCATATATTTT
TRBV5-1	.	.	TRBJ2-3	CASSNLAQSSTDTQYF	TGCGCCAGCAGCAATCTAGCCCAGTCTAGCACAGATACGCAGTATTTT
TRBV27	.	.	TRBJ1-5	CASRRTNSNQPQHF	TGTGCCAGCCGACGGACAAATAGCAATCAGCCCCAGCATTTT
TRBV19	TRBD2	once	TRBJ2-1	CASSPSTSGGVQFF	TGTGCCAGTAGTCCCTCGACTAGCGGGGGGGTACAGTTCTTC
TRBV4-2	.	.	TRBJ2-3	CASSQRGTPLTDTQYF	TGTGCCAGCAGCCAAAGGGGGACCCCACTCACAGATACGCAGTATTTT